The T cell receptor (beta chain) under discussion was sequenced for a study of control samples from healthy donors and cancer patients. Libraries were prepared by immunoSEQ multiplex PCR; TCRdb keeps only in-frame clonotypes and omits some of them. The sample lists tens of thousands of clones; less than 85% were seen once. This clone came up a few times. The CDR3 is made up of 14 amino acids. Germline V CDR1 and CDR2: SGDLS, YYNGEE. V shed 4 bases and J 6 bases; nucleotides not matched to a gene: 9. The clonotype comes from a man aged 70-80 years with lung cancer. The sequencing input was PBMCs. The chain recombines TRBV9 with TRBJ2-7; 8 bases agree with TRBD2. CDR3 coding DNA: TGTGCCAGCAGCCCGCGGGGGGCATCGGCCGAGCAGTACTTC. Its translation is CASSPRGASAEQYF.